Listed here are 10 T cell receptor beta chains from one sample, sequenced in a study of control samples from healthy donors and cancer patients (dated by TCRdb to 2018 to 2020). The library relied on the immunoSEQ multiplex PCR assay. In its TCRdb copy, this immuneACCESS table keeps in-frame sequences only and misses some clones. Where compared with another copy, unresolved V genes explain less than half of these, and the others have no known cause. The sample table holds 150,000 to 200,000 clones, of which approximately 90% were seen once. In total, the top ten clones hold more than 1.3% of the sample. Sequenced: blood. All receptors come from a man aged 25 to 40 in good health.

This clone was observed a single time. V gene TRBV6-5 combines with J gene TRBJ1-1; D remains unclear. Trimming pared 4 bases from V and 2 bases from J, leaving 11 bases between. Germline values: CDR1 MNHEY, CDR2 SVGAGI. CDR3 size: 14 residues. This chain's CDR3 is CASSSPSSNTEAFF. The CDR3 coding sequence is TGTGCCAGCAGTTCTCCCAGTTCTAACACTGAAGCTTTCTTT.

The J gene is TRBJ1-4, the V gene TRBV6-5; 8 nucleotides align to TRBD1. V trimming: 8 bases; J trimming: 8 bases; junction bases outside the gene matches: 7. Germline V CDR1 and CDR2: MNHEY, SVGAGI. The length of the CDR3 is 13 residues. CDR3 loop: CASQGTGGEKLFF. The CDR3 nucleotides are TGTGCCAGCCAGGGGACAGGAGGAGAAAAACTGTTTTTT.

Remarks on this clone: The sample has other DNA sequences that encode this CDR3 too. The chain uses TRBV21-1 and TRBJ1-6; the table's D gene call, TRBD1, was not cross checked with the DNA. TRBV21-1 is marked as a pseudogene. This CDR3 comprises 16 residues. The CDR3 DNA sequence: TGTGCCAGCTCCAAAGCAGGGACAGGGAATAATTCACCCCTCCACTTT. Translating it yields CASSKAGTGNNSPLHF.

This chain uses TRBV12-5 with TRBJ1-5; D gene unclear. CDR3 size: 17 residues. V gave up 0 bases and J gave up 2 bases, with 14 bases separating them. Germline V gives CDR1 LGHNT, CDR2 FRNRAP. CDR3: CASGLVLQTSGNQPQHF. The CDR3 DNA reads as TGTGCTAGTGGTTTGGTCTTACAGACTTCTGGCAATCAGCCCCAGCATTTT.

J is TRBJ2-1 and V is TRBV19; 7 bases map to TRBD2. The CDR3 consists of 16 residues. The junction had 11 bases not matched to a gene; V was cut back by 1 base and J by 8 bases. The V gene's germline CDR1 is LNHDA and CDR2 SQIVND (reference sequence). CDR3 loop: CASSIAGGLSGDEQFF. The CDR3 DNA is TGTGCCAGTAGTATAGCGGGAGGCTTGTCGGGCGATGAGCAGTTCTTC. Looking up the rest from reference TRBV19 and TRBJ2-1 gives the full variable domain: DGGITQSPKYLFRKEGQNVTLSCEQNLNHDAMYWYRQDPGQGLRLIYYSQIVNDFQKGDIAEGYSVSREKKESFPLTVTSAQKNPTAFYLCASSIAGGLSGDEQFFGPGTRLTVL.

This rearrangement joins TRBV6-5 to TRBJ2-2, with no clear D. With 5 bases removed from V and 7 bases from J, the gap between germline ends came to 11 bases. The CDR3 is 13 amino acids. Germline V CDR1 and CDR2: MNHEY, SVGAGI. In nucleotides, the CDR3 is TGTGCCAGCAGTACAGCCCCTTACGGGGAGCTGTTTTTT. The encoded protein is CASSTAPYGELFF.

The chain's CDR3 is CASSQDLRLEYNEQFF. The CDR3 region has the DNA TGTGCCAGCAGCCAAGATCTACGACTAGAGTACAATGAGCAGTTCTTC. The chain links TRBV14 to TRBJ2-1; the D gene is possibly TRBD2 (6 bases). There are 16 residues in the CDR3. V was pared by 0 bases and J by 4 bases, with 13 bases between. In germline, CDR1 is SGHDN, CDR2 FVKESK.

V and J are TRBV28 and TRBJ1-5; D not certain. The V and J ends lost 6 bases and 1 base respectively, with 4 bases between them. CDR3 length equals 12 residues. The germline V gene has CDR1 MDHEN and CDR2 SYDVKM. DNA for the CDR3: TGTGCCAGCAGAGGAAGCAATCAGCCCCAGCATTTT. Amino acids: CASRGSNQPQHF.

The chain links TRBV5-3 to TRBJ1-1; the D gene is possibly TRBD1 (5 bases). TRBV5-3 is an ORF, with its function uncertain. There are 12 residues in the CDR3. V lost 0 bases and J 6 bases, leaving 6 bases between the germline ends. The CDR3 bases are TGTGCCAGAAGCTTGGCAGGGTCTGAAGCTTTCTTT. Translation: CARSLAGSEAFF.

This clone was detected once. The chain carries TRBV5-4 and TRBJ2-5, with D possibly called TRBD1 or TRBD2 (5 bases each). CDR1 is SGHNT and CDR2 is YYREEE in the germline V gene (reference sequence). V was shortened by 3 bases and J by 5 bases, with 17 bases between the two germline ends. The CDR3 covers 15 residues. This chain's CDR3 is CASSSPGPREETQYF. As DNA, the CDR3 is TGTGCCAGCAGCTCCCCGGGACCCAGAGAGGAGACCCAGTACTTC.